This T cell receptor beta chain was identified in a study of shared clonotypes between healthy human individuals. Study outcomes and limitations: Rarefaction analysis demonstrated incomplete sorted-subset sequencing notwithstanding large depth. Clonotypes shared by all four donors outscored non-shared clonotypes in generation probability. The diversity represented, both genetic and in exposure history, was limited by few donors. Sample collection involved blood only; tissue repertoires are likely different.

On this clone: The target antigen is unknown.

Libraries were prepared by immunoSEQ multiplex PCR; TCRdb keeps only in-frame clonotypes and omits some of them. The repertoire holds over a million clones, with around 78% as singletons. The J segment lost 1 base and the V segment lost 2 bases, leaving 5 bases of the junction unmatched. The CDR3 runs to 16 residues. Per the germline V gene, CDR1 is SGHTA and CDR2 is FQGNSA. The rearrangement uses TRBV7-2 and TRBJ2-7; 10 bases align to TRBD1. Sequencing was carried out using memory CD4+ T cells from PBMCs. The subset: CD45RA-negative fraction. The receptor's source is a man younger than 35 in good health. Some clones in this sample may be carry-over from other donors' samples. This chain's CDR3 is CASSLPPGQGSYEQYF. The CDR3 DNA follows: TGTGCCAGCAGCTTACCTCCGGGACAGGGGTCCTACGAGCAGTACTTC.